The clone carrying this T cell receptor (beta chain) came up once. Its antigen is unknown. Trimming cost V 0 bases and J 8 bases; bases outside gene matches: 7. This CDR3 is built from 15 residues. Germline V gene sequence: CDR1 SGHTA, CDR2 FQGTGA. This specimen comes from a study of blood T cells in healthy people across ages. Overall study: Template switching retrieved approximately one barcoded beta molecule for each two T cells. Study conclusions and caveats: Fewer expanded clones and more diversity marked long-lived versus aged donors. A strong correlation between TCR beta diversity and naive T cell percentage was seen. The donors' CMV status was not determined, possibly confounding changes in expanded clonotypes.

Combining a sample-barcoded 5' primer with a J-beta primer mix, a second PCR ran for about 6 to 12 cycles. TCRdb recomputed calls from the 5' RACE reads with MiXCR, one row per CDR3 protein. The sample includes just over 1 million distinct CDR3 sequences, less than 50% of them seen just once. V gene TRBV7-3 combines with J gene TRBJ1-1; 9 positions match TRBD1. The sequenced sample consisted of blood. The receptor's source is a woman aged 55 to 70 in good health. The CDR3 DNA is TGTGCCAGCAGCTTAACTAGGGACAGGGCGACCGAAGCTTTCTTT. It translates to CASSLTRDRATEAFF.